This T cell receptor beta chain came from a study of T cell repertoires in cytomegalovirus infection. The wider study: CMV infection together with matching HLA type was indicated by public TCR beta signatures.

Via MiXCR, TCRdb re-called the reads, giving one row per CDR3 protein. The table has roughly 200,000 distinct CDR3 sequences, roughly 15% seen once; the top ten hold 20% to 25%. As for this clonotype: The antigen is unknown.

The CDR3 has 15 residues. The junction had 3 bases not matched to a gene; V was cut back by 2 bases and J by 3 bases. Germline V gives CDR1 MNHNS, CDR2 SASEGT. Study-wide points: Identification of carriers of CMV plus the relevant HLA was performed using cumulative public TCR beta family frequency. The ex vivo response was dominated by HLA-C-restricted CMV-specific TCR beta clonotypes.

The sequence came from a human donor in good health (CMV status not recorded). Some clones in this sample may be carry-over from other donors' samples. This chain connects TRBV6-1 to TRBJ2-7, with 11 bases matching TRBD1. Sequenced material: CD8+ T cells from PBMCs. For the CDR3, the DNA is TGTGCCAGCAGTGAAACCGGGACAGGGGGCTACGAGCAGTACTTC. Its translation: CASSETGTGGYEQYF.